The 20 T cell receptor beta chains below come from one sample, sequenced in a study of cytomegalovirus exposure and HLA in healthy donors. 13 Jbeta primers and 60 Vbeta primers were used for the PCR. Using immunoSEQ multiplex PCR, the repertoire was profiled, and TCRdb retains in-frame clones only, with some absent. The sample lists over 150,000 clones, about 80% occurring once. Sequenced input: PBMCs. These receptors were taken from a man younger than 40 in good health and CMV-seronegative.

This sequence joins TRBV18 and TRBJ1-2; D is ambiguous. Trimming pared 0 bases from V and 5 bases from J, leaving 16 bases between. In germline, CDR1 is KGHSH, CDR2 LQKENI. This CDR3 has 16 amino acids. Written as DNA, the CDR3 is TGTGCCAGCTCACCACCTTCCCTGGCAAGCGGATATGGCTACACCTTC. Translating it yields CASSPPSLASGYGYTF.

J is TRBJ1-3 and V is TRBV6-1, with 8 bases lining up with TRBD1. The CDR3 sequence is 14 residues long. CDR1 and CDR2 (germline): MNHNS, SASEGT. The J segment lost 4 bases and the V segment lost 7 bases, leaving 6 bases of the junction unmatched. CDR3 sequence: CASTKTGAGNTIYF. In DNA, the CDR3 is TGTGCCAGCACCAAGACAGGGGCGGGAAACACCATATATTTT.

CDR3 DNA: TGTGCCAGCAGCCCCACACTAGTCAATGAGCAGTTCTTC. Its translation is CASSPTLVNEQFF. The rearrangement uses TRBV13 and TRBJ2-1, with D possibly matching TRBD2 (5 bases). Germline V CDR1 and CDR2: PRHDT, FYEKMQ (reference sequence). The CDR3 totals 13 residues. V shed 5 bases and J shed 6 bases, with 11 bases lying between them.

The chain recombines TRBV10-3 with TRBJ2-1, with D possibly TRBD2 on 7 matching bases. V lost 7 bases and J 2 bases, leaving 12 bases between the germline ends. In germline, CDR1 is ENHRY, CDR2 SYGVKD. The CDR3 runs to 14 residues. CDR3 nucleotides: TGTGCCATCAACCCCGGGGGGCCCTACAATGAGCAGTTCTTC. Encoded protein: CAINPGGPYNEQFF.

The chain has TRBV25-1 and TRBJ2-2; D possibly corresponds to TRBD1 (6 bases). Germline loops: CDR1 MGHDK, CDR2 SYGVNS. CDR3 size: 14 residues. The V gene lost 7 bases and the J gene lost 2 bases, with 11 bases spanning the gap. This CDR3 reads CASTLGTNTGELFF. In DNA, the CDR3 is TGTGCCAGCACCCTAGGGACAAACACCGGGGAGCTGTTTTTT.

The rearrangement links TRBV19 to TRBJ1-5; 10 bases map to TRBD1. The germline gives CDR1 LNHDA, CDR2 SQIVND (reference sequence). Unmatched junction bases numbered 7, after V lost 0 bases and J lost 5 bases. This CDR3 is built from 17 residues. CDR3 residues: CASSIDDRGRVDQPQHF. CDR3 DNA: TGTGCCAGTAGTATAGATGACAGGGGGCGCGTAGATCAGCCCCAGCATTTT. Full variable domain (remainder filled in from reference TRBV19 and TRBJ1-5): DGGITQSPKYLFRKEGQNVTLSCEQNLNHDAMYWYRQDPGQGLRLIYYSQIVNDFQKGDIAEGYSVSREKKESFPLTVTSAQKNPTAFYLCASSIDDRGRVDQPQHFGDGTRLSIL.

The rearrangement joins TRBV30 to TRBJ1-2; maybe TRBD1 (6 bases). CDR1 is GTSNPN, CDR2 SVGIG, per germline (reference sequence). V was trimmed by 2 bases and J by 7 bases, leaving 17 bases between them. The length of the CDR3 is 14 residues. The CDR3 region has the DNA TGTGCCTGGAGTTGGACAGTACAACTAACTGGCTACACCTTC. Translated: CAWSWTVQLTGYTF.

This chain connects TRBV28 to TRBJ2-3; TRBD2 aligns across 8 bases. The V gene end was trimmed by 4 bases and the J gene end by 3 bases; junction bases not matched to a gene: 3. CDR3 size: 14 residues. Germline values: CDR1 MDHEN, CDR2 SYDVKM. Written as DNA, the CDR3 is TGTGCCAGCAGTTCTAGCGGGTGGACAGATACGCAGTATTTT. It translates to CASSSSGWTDTQYF.

The rearrangement links TRBV6-5 to TRBJ1-2, with D possibly being TRBD1 (6 bases). There are 13 residues in the CDR3. Germline V gene data show CDR1 as MNHEY and CDR2 as SVGAGI. Trimming took off 4 bases at V and 8 bases at J, with 14 bases between the two ends. CDR3 in amino acids: CASSSTVGAGYTF. The CDR3 region has the DNA TGTGCCAGCAGTTCCACCGTGGGGGCCGGCTACACCTTC.

This chain links TRBV28 with TRBJ2-7; D remains ambiguous. Germline-derived CDR1 and CDR2 are MDHEN and SYDVKM. CDR3 length: 12 amino acids. Trimming left V 2 bases short and J 3 bases short, with 5 bases between. The DNA of the CDR3 is TGTGCCAGCAGTTTAGTATACTACGAGCAGTACTTC. Protein sequence: CASSLVYYEQYF.

CDR3: CASSSGGRGNNYGYTF. Written as DNA, the CDR3 is TGTGCCAGCAGTTCGGGGGGTCGAGGGAACAACTATGGCTACACCTTC. The chain couples TRBV2 to TRBJ1-2; TRBD1 might be the D (5 bases). The germline V gene has CDR1 SNHLY and CDR2 FYNNEI. This CDR3 spans 16 amino acids. V was cut by 5 bases and J by 2 bases, with 18 bases left in between.

The rearrangement uses TRBV5-4 and TRBJ2-1, with D possibly matching TRBD1 (6 bases). The CDR3 runs 14 residues. V lost 2 bases and J 6 bases, leaving 12 bases between the germline ends. Per the germline V gene, CDR1 is SGHNT and CDR2 is YYREEE (reference sequence). The CDR3 sequence: CASSLRQAANEQFF. In DNA, the CDR3 is TGTGCCAGCAGCTTACGACAGGCTGCCAATGAGCAGTTCTTC.

The V and J genes are TRBV30 and TRBJ2-1; tentatively, D is TRBD2 (6 bases). The germline V gene has CDR1 GTSNPN and CDR2 SVGIG (reference sequence). The CDR3 runs to 15 residues. Trimming cost V 0 bases and J 2 bases, with 11 bases left between them. CDR3 sequence reads: CAWSVREMTYNEQFF. The CDR3 DNA follows: TGTGCCTGGAGTGTACGGGAGATGACCTACAATGAGCAGTTCTTC. The full variable domain, completed using reference TRBV30 and TRBJ2-1, is SQTIHQWPATLVQPVGSPLSLECTVEGTSNPNLYWYRQAAGRGLQLLFYSVGIGQISSEVPQNLSASRPQDRQFILSSKKLLLSDSGFYLCAWSVREMTYNEQFFGPGTRLTVL.

The chain carries TRBV7-9 and TRBJ1-4; possibly TRBD1 for D (5 bases). Germline-derived CDR1 and CDR2 are SEHNR and FQNEAQ (reference sequence). The CDR3 loop spans 18 amino acids. V was trimmed by 5 bases and J by 8 bases, leaving 27 bases between them. The DNA for the CDR3 is TGTGCCAGCAGCGTTATTAGAGGACATCAATCCGGACGGGAAAAACTGTTTTTT. It yields the protein CASSVIRGHQSGREKLFF.

This clone was seen once. This sequence joins TRBV19 and TRBJ2-1, with 7 bases that match TRBD2. This CDR3 has 18 amino acids. The ends lost 0 bases at V and 2 bases at J; junction bases unmatched: 10. In germline, CDR1 is LNHDA, CDR2 SQIVND (reference sequence). CDR3 nucleotide sequence: TGTGCCAGTAGTATAGATCGGACTAGACCCCAACCCTACAATGAGCAGTTCTTC. Its translation: CASSIDRTRPQPYNEQFF.

J is TRBJ2-3 and V is TRBV27; 7 bases map to TRBD2. CDR1 and CDR2 from the germline V gene are MNHEY and SMNVEV (reference sequence). The CDR3 loop spans 14 amino acids. The V and J ends lost 5 bases and 2 bases, in that order; junction bases with no gene match: 4. CDR3 bases: TGTGCCAGCAGTCCGGGACTAAACACAGATACGCAGTATTTT. It is translated as CASSPGLNTDTQYF.

The genes are TRBV2 and TRBJ2-3; TRBD2 is a possible D gene (6 bases). The CDR3 totals 15 residues. Germline loops: CDR1 SNHLY, CDR2 FYNNEI. Trimming took off 5 bases at V and 3 bases at J, with 15 bases between the two ends. CDR3 sequence reads: CASSSRDSQTDTQYF. The CDR3 region has the DNA TGTGCCAGCAGTTCCCGGGACTCCCAGACAGATACGCAGTATTTT.

V is TRBV6-1 and J is TRBJ1-5; a weak D match, TRBD1 (6 bases). The CDR3 covers 15 residues. With 2 bases removed from V and 4 bases from J, the gap between germline ends came to 12 bases. Germline V gives CDR1 MNHNS, CDR2 SASEGT. The CDR3 reads CASSERGARNQPQHF. CDR3 coding DNA: TGTGCCAGCAGTGAACGGGGGGCGAGAAATCAGCCCCAGCATTTT.

The CDR3 DNA reads as TGCGCCAGCAGCCAAGATCCGGGACAGGAGTTCCATGGCTACACCTTC. Residues: CASSQDPGQEFHGYTF. V usage is TRBV4-3 and J usage is TRBJ1-2; TRBD1 aligns across 8 bases. The CDR3 has 16 amino acids. V lost 0 bases to trimming and J lost 6 bases; unmatched junction nucleotides: 9. Germline V gene lookup returns CDR1 LGHNA and CDR2 YSLEER.

The chain joins TRBV30 to TRBJ1-2; 10 bases are a match to TRBD1. Germline-derived CDR1 and CDR2 are GTSNPN and SVGIG (reference sequence). J lost 4 bases, V lost 8 bases, and 13 bases had no gene match. The CDR3 consists of 15 residues. CDR3 coding DNA: TGTGCCGGTCCCGGGACAGGGGCCCTTCGCTATGGCTACACCTTC. Encoded protein: CAGPGTGALRYGYTF.